A selection of T cell receptor beta chains follows, all from one sample in a study of Ad26.COV2.S vaccination and SARS-CoV-2 variants. Using immunoSEQ multiplex PCR, the repertoire was profiled, and TCRdb retains in-frame clones only, with some absent. The table records about 350,000 clones, about 92% of them present only once. This specimen was peripheral blood, taken after recovery from COVID-19. Source of these receptors: a human donor who had recovered from COVID-19. CDR3s include the opening cysteine and the closing phenylalanine or tryptophan. The D gene is left open where the match is weak. Clone size appears in some rows only: once, few, many, or a class for an expanded clone.

CDR3 | DNA | J | size | D | V
CASAPPGRSIAKNIQYF | TGTGCCAGCGCCCCTCCTGGCAGATCAATAGCCAAAAACATTCAGTACTTC | TRBJ2-4 | NA | NA | TRBV7-2
CASSFAGQGSDGYTF | TGTGCCAGCAGCTTCGCTGGACAGGGGTCGGATGGCTACACCTTC | TRBJ1-2 | NA | TRBD1 | TRBV7-2
CASRGSRLYGYTF | TGTGCCAGCAGAGGAAGCCGCCTCTATGGCTACACCTTC | TRBJ1-2 | NA | NA | TRBV7-8
CASSLLRTGGEDTEAFF | TGTGCCAGCAGTCTCCTCCGGACAGGGGGCGAGGACACTGAAGCTTTCTTT | TRBJ1-1 | NA | TRBD1 | TRBV27
CATSGRLAGAMETQYF | TGTGCCACCAGCGGACGACTAGCGGGGGCTATGGAGACCCAGTACTTC | TRBJ2-5 | once | TRBD2 | TRBV15
CASRSTGMNTEAFF | TGTGCCAGCAGGTCCACAGGGATGAACACTGAAGCTTTCTTT | TRBJ1-1 | NA | NA | TRBV6-6
CASADMNTEAFF | TGTGCCAGCGCGGACATGAACACTGAAGCTTTCTTT | TRBJ1-1 | once | NA | TRBV7-9
CASSARLGTEQYF | TGTGCCAGCAGTGCCCGTTTGGGGACCGAGCAGTACTTC | TRBJ2-7 | NA | NA | TRBV2
CASSLIPYNEQFF | TGTGCCAGCAGTTTGATCCCCTACAATGAGCAGTTCTTC | TRBJ2-1 | NA | NA | TRBV27
CSVEGAQYEQYF | TGCAGCGTTGAAGGGGCTCAGTACGAGCAGTACTTC | TRBJ2-7 | NA | NA | TRBV29-1
CASSYGQGNSNQPQHF | TGTGCCAGCAGTTACGGGCAGGGGAATAGCAATCAGCCCCAGCATTTT | TRBJ1-5 | NA | NA | TRBV6-2/TRBV6-3
CASSILAGFETQYF | TGCGCCAGCAGTATACTAGCGGGGTTTGAGACCCAGTACTTC | TRBJ2-5 | NA | TRBD2 | TRBV10-2
CASSSNFDDRNRGGYTF | TGTGCCAGCAGCTCGAACTTTGACGACCGTAACAGGGGTGGCTACACCTTC | TRBJ1-2 | NA | TRBD1 | TRBV5-5
CASSPGSGDYRSTDTQYF | TGCGCCAGCAGCCCTGGGTCAGGGGACTACCGAAGCACAGATACGCAGTATTTT | TRBJ2-3 | NA | NA | TRBV4-1
CASSPHDQPQHF | TGTGCCAGCAGTCCCCACGATCAGCCCCAGCATTTT | TRBJ1-5 | NA | NA | TRBV5-6
CASSFNRDLRASYNEQFF | TGTGCCAGCAGCTTCAACAGGGACTTAAGAGCGTCCTACAATGAGCAGTTCTTC | TRBJ2-1 | NA | NA | TRBV7-2
CASSLQTSGETQYF | TGTGCCAGCAGCTTACAGACGTCAGGAGAGACCCAGTACTTC | TRBJ2-5 | NA | NA | TRBV11-2
CASMLGTGNQPQHF | TGTGCCAGTATGTTAGGGACAGGAAATCAGCCCCAGCATTTT | TRBJ1-5 | NA | TRBD1 | TRBV19
CATSQGTGTQYF | TGTGCCACCTCCCAGGGGACCGGGACCCAGTACTTC | TRBJ2-5 | NA | NA | TRBV6-6
CATSGGRGETQYF | TGTGCCACCAGTGGGGGGAGAGGGGAGACCCAGTACTTC | TRBJ2-5 | NA | NA | TRBV24-1
CASSLERPSFGETQYF | TGTGCCAGCAGCTTAGAACGCCCGTCCTTTGGGGAGACCCAGTACTTC | TRBJ2-5 | NA | NA | TRBV7-9
CASSLMTGSNIQYF | TGTGCCAGCAGCTTAATGACAGGGTCAAACATTCAGTACTTC | TRBJ2-4 | NA | TRBD1 | TRBV7-3
CASSLAGYSNQPQHF | TGCGCCAGCAGCTTGGCAGGTTATAGCAATCAGCCCCAGCATTTT | TRBJ1-5 | NA | NA | TRBV5-1
CASSFRADLGYGYTF | TGTGCCAGCAGCTTCCGGGCAGACCTCGGCTATGGCTACACCTTC | TRBJ1-2 | NA | NA | TRBV5-6
CASSVGLAGNTGELFF | TGTGCCAGCAGCGTAGGACTAGCGGGGAACACCGGGGAGCTGTTTTTT | TRBJ2-2 | NA | TRBD2 | TRBV9
CASSDSITNRTRVGGYTF | TGTGCCAGCAGTGACTCAATAACAAATAGGACCAGGGTCGGTGGCTACACCTTC | TRBJ1-2 | NA | NA | TRBV6-4
CASGGNYGNQPQHF | TGTGCCTCGGGAGGGAATTATGGCAATCAGCCCCAGCATTTT | TRBJ1-5 | once | NA | TRBV27
CASSPRTGRGTDTQYF | TGTGCCAGCAGCCCTCGGACAGGTAGGGGCACAGATACGCAGTATTTT | TRBJ2-3 | NA | TRBD1 | TRBV7-9
CASSYSPETNEKLFF | TGTGCCAGCAGTTACTCCCCCGAAACTAATGAAAAACTGTTTTTT | TRBJ1-4 | once | NA | TRBV6-5
CATTGQGAGYGYTF | TGTGCCACCACGGGACAGGGGGCGGGCTATGGCTACACCTTC | TRBJ1-2 | NA | TRBD1 | TRBV19
CASRTSGVQNEQFF | TGCGCCAGCAGGACTAGCGGGGTGCAGAATGAGCAGTTCTTC | TRBJ2-1 | NA | TRBD2 | TRBV10-2
CASSLGTGVEKLFF | TGCGCCAGCAGCCTCGGGACAGGGGTTGAAAAACTGTTTTTT | TRBJ1-4 | NA | TRBD1 | TRBV5-1
CASSPGNRVRGGYTF | TGTGCCAGCAGCCCAGGGAACAGGGTGAGGGGAGGCTACACCTTC | TRBJ1-2 | few | NA | TRBV7-9
CASSRQGSGNTIYF | TGTGCCAGCAGTAGGCAGGGCTCTGGAAACACCATATATTTT | TRBJ1-3 | NA | NA | TRBV6-5
CASSVGSGGSYEQYF | TGTGCCAGCAGCGTAGGGAGCGGGGGGTCCTACGAGCAGTACTTC | TRBJ2-7 | NA | TRBD2 | TRBV9
CSGEQGSLTDTQYF | TGCAGCGGGGAACAGGGGAGTCTCACAGATACGCAGTATTTT | TRBJ2-3 | NA | TRBD1 | TRBV29-1
CASGGGTQYF | TGTGCCAGCGGAGGGGGTACGCAGTATTTT | TRBJ2-3 | NA | NA | TRBV6-5